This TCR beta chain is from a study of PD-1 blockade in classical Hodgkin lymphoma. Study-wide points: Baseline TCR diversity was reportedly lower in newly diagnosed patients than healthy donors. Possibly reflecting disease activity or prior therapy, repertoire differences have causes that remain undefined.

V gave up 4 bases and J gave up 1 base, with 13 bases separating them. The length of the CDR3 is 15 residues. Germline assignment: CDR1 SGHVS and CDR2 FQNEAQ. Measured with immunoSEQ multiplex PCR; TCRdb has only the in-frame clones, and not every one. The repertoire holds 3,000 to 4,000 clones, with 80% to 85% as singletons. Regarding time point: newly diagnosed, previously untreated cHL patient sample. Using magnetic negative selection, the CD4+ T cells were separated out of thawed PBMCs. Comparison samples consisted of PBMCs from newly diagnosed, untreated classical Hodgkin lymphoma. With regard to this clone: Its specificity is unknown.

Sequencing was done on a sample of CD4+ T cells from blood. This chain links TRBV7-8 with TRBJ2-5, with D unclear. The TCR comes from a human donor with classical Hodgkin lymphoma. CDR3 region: CASSSPALSQETQYF. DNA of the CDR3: TGTGCCAGCAGCTCCCCGGCCCTGTCCCAAGAGACCCAGTACTTC.